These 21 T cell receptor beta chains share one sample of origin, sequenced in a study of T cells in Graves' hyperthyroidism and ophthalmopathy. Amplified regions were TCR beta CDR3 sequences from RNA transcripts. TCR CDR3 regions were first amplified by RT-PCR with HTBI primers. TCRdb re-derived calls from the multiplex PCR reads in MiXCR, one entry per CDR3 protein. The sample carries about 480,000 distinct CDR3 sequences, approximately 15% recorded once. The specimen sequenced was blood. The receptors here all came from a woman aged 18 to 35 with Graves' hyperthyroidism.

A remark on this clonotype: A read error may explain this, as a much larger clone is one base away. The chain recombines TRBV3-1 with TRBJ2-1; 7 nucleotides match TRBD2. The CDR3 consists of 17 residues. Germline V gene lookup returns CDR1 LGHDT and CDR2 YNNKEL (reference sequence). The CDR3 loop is CASSPSREDLSYNEQCF. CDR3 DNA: TGTGCCAGCAGCCCAAGCCGGGAGGATCTCTCCTACAATGAGCAGTGCTTC.

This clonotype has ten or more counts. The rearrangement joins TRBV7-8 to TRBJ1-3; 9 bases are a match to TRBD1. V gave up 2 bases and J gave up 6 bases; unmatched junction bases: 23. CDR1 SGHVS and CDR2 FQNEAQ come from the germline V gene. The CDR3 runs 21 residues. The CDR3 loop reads CASSLPGEGQGWPYHANTIYF. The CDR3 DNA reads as TGTGCCAGCAGCTTACCCGGTGAGGGACAGGGATGGCCCTACCATGCAAACACCATATATTTT.

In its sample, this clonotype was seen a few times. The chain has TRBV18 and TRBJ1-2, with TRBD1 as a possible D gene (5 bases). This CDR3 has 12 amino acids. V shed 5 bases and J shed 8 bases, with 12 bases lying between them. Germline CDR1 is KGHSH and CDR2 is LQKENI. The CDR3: CASSAGLPGYTF. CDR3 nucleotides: TGTGCCAGCTCAGCGGGACTCCCCGGCTACACCTTC. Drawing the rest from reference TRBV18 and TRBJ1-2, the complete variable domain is NAGVMQNPRHLVRRRGQEARLRCSPMKGHSHVYWYRQLPEEGLKFMVYLQKENIIDESGMPKERFSAEFPKEGPSILRIQQVVRGDSAAYFCASSAGLPGYTFGSGTRLTVV.

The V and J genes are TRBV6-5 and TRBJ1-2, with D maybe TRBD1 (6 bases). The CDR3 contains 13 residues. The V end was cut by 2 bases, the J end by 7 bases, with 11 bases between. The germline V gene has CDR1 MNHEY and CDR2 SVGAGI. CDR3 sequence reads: CASSYPGGSGYTF. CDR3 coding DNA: TGTGCCAGCAGTTACCCGGGGGGCTCTGGCTACACCTTC.

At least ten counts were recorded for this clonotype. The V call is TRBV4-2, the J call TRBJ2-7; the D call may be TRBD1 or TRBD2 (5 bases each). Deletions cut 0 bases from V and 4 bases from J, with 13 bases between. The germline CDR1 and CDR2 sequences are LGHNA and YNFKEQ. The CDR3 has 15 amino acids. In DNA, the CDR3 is TGTGCCAGCAGCCAAGATTTGGGACGGGCGTACGAGCAGTACGTC. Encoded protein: CASSQDLGRAYEQYV.

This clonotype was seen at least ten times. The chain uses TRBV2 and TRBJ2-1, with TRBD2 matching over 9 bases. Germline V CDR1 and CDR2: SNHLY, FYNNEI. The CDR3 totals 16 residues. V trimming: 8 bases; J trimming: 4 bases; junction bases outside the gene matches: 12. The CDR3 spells CASLDRGGGGYNEQFF. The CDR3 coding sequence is TGTGCCAGCCTAGACCGGGGCGGGGGGGGGTACAATGAGCAGTTCTTC.

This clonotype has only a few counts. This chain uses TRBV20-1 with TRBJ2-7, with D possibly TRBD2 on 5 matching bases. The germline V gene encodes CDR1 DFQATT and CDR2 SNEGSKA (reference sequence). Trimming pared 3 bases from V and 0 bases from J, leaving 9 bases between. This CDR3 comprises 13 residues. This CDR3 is CSARRLASYEQYV. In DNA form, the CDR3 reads TGCAGTGCTAGGAGGCTAGCCTCCTACGAGCAGTACGTC.

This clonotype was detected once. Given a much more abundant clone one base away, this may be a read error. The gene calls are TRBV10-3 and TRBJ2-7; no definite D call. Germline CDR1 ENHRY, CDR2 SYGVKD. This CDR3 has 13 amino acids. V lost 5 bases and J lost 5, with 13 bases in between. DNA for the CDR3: TGTGCCATCAGTATGGACCCAACCCACGAGCAGTACTTC. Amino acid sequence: CAISMDPTHEQYF.

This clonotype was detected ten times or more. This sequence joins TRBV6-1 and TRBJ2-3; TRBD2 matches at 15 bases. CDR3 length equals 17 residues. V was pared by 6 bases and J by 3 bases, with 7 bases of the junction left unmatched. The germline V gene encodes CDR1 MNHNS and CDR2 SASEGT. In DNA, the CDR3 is TGTGCCAGCAGCGGACGGACTAGCGGGAGGGGGACAGATACGCAGTATTTT. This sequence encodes CASSGRTSGRGTDTQYF.

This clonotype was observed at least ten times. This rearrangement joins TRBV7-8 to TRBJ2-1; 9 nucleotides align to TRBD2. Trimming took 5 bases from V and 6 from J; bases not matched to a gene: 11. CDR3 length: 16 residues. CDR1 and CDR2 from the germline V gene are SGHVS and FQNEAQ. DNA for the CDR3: TGTGCCAGCAGCCCCCTTCCTAGCGGGGAGGGCAATGAGCAGTTCTTC. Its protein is CASSPLPSGEGNEQFF. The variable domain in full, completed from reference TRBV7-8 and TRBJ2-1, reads GAGVSQSPRYKVAKRGQDVALRCDPISGHVSLFWYQQALGQGPEFLTYFQNEAQLDKSGLPSDRFFAERPEGSVSTLKIQRTQQEDSAVYLCASSPLPSGEGNEQFFGPGTRLTVL.

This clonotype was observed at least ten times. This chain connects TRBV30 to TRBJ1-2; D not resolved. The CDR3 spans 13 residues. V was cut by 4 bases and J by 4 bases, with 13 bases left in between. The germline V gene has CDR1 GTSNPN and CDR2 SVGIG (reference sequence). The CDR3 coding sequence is TGTGCCTGGACCGGGGTGGTCCCCTATGGCTACACCTTC. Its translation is CAWTGVVPYGYTF.

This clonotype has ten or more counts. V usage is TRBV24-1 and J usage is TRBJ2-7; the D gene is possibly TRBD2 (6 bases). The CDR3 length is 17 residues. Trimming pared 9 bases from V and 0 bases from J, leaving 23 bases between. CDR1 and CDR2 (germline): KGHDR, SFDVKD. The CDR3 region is CATGGDRAVPSSYEQYF. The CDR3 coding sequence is TGTGCCACCGGAGGGGACCGAGCGGTCCCAAGCTCCTACGAGCAGTACTTC.

CDR3 coding DNA: TGTGCCAGCAGTTCCGGGACACACATACTTTACGAGCAGTACGTC. Its protein product is CASSSGTHILYEQYV. The chain links TRBV5-6 to TRBJ2-7, with a possible D match to TRBD1 (6 bases). Between the trimmed V and J ends, which lost 5 bases and 4 bases, there was a span of 19 bases. The V gene's germline CDR1 is SGHDT and CDR2 YYEEEE. CDR3 length: 15 amino acids.

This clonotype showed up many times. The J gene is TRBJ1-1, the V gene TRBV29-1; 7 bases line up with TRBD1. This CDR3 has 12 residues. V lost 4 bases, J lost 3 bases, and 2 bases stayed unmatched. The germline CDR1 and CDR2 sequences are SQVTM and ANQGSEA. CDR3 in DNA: TGCAGCGTTGCCAGGGGGGACACTGAAGCTTTCTTT. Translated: CSVARGDTEAFF.

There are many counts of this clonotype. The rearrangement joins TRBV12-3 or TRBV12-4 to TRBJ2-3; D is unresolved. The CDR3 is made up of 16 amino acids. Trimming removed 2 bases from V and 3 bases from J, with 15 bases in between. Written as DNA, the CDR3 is TGTGCCAGCAGTTTACGGAATGTAGACCTGACAGATACGCAGTATTTT. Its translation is CASSLRNVDLTDTQYF.

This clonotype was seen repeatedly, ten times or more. CDR3 loop: CASSLSRDFLSYNEQFF. The CDR3 bases are TGCGCCAGCAGCTTGTCCCGGGACTTCCTCTCCTACAATGAGCAGTTCTTC. V is TRBV5-1 and J is TRBJ2-1; a weak D match, TRBD2 (6 bases). The germline gives CDR1 SGHRS, CDR2 YFSETQ. The CDR3 covers 17 residues. V gave up 1 base and J gave up 0 bases, with 14 bases separating them.

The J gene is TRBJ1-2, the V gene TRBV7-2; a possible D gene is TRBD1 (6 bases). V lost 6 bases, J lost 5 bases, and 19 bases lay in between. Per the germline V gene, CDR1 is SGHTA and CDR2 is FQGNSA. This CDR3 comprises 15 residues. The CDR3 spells CASRPQLGGYYGYTF. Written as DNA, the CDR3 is TGTGCCAGCAGACCCCAACTAGGGGGGTATTATGGCTACACCTTC.

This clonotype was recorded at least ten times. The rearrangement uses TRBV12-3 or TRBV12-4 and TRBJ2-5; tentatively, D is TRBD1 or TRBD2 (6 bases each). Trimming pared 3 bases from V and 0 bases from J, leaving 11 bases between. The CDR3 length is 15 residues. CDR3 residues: CASSFGGGYQETQYF. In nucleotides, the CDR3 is TGTGCCAGCAGTTTTGGAGGGGGATACCAAGAGACCCAGTACTTC.

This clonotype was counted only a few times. The CDR3 is CASGPQGGETQYF. For the CDR3, the DNA is TGTGCTAGTGGACCCCAGGGAGGGGAGACCCAGTACTTC. The chain combines TRBV12-5 with TRBJ2-5; 7 nucleotides match TRBD2. The germline V gene encodes CDR1 LGHNT and CDR2 FRNRAP. The CDR3 is 13 residues long. V was pared by 6 bases and J by 5 bases, with 6 bases of the junction left unmatched.

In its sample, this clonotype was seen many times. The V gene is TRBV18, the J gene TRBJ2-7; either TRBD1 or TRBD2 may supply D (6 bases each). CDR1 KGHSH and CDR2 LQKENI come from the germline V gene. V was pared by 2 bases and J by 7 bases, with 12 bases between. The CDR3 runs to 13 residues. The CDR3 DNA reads TGTGCCAGCTCACCAAGGGGGGAGCCTGAGCAGTACGTC. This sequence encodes CASSPRGEPEQYV.

Here the CDR3 DNA reads TGTGCCAGCAGCATCCGGGACAGGGCCTCTGGGGCCAACGTCCTGACTTTC. This sequence encodes CASSIRDRASGANVLTF. This chain connects TRBV7-3 to TRBJ2-6; 9 bases are a match to TRBD1. Germline CDR1 reads SGHTA; CDR2 reads FQGTGA. V lost 5 bases, J lost 0 bases, and 5 bases stayed unmatched. The CDR3 length is 17 residues.